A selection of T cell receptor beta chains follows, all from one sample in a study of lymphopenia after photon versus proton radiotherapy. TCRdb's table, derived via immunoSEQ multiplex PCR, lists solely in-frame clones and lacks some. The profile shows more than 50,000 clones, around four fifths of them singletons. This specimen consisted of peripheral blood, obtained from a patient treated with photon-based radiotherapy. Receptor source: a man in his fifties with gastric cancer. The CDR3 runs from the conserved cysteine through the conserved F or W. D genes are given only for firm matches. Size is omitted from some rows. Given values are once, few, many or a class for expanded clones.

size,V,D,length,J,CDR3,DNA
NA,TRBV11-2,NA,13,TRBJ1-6,CASSPRSGSPLHF,TGTGCCAGCAGCCCTAGGAGTGGGTCACCCCTCCACTTT
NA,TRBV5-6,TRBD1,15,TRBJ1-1,CASSLLTGSRTEAFF,TGTGCCAGCAGCCTCCTGACAGGGTCTAGAACTGAAGCTTTCTTT
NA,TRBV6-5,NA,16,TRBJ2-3,CASSYSEDGSGDTQYF,TGTGCCAGCAGTTACTCGGAGGACGGGAGCGGAGATACGCAGTATTTT
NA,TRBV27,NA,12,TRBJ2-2,CASSKYTGELFF,TGTGCCAGCAGTAAATACACCGGGGAGCTGTTTTTT
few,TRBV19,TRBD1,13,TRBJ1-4,CASSGTGGGKLFF,TGTGCCAGTTCCGGGACAGGAGGAGGAAAACTGTTTTTT
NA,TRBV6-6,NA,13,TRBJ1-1,CASSYASYTEAFF,TGTGCCAGCAGTTACGCGAGCTACACTGAAGCTTTCTTT
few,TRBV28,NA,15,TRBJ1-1,CASSRQGEGDTEAFF,TGTGCCAGCAGTAGGCAGGGTGAGGGGGACACTGAAGCTTTCTTT
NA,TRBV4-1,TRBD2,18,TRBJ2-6,CASSQLSGFFSGANVLTF,TGCGCCAGTAGCCAACTTAGCGGGTTCTTCTCTGGGGCCAACGTCCTGACTTTC
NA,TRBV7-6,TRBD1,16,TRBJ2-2,CASSERTGSNTGELFF,TGTGCCAGCAGCGAACGGACAGGTTCGAACACCGGGGAGCTGTTTTTT
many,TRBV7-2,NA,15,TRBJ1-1,CASSLAGASNTEAFF,TGTGCCAGCAGTCTAGCGGGGGCCTCTAACACTGAAGCTTTCTTT
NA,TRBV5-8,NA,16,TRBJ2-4,CASSSDRVLAKNIQYF,TGTGCCAGCAGCTCGGACAGAGTCCTAGCCAAAAACATTCAGTACTTC
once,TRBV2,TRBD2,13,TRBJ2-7,CASRLAGEAEQYF,TGTGCCAGTAGACTAGCGGGAGAAGCCGAGCAGTACTTC
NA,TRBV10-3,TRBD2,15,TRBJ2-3,CAISEGLEGTDTQYF,TGTGCCATCAGTGAGGGACTAGAGGGCACAGATACGCAGTATTTT
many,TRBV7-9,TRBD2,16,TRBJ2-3,CASSTSGTSVADTQYF,TGTGCCAGCAGCACATCCGGGACTAGCGTTGCAGATACGCAGTATTTT
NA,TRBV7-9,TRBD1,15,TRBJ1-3,CASSLPGGSGNTIYF,TGTGCCAGCAGCTTACCAGGGGGCTCTGGAAACACCATATATTTT
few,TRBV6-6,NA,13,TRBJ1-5,CASRGEGNQPQHF,TGTGCCAGCAGGGGGGAGGGCAATCAGCCCCAGCATTTT
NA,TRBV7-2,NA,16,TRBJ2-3,CASSSGTSPSTDTQYF,TGTGCCAGCAGCTCCGGGACTTCTCCTAGCACAGATACGCAGTATTTT
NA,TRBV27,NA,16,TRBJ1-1,CASSLYPRRVDTEAFF,TGTGCCAGCAGTTTATATCCACGGAGGGTCGACACTGAAGCTTTCTTT
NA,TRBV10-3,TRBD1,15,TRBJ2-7,CAISDRDSQSYEQYF,TGTGCCATCAGTGACCGGGACAGCCAGTCCTACGAGCAGTACTTC
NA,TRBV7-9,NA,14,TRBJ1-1,CASSLVGSNTEAFF,TGTGCCAGCAGCTTAGTAGGGTCGAACACTGAAGCTTTCTTT